Listed here are 23 T cell receptor beta chains from one sample, sequenced in a study of OX40 agonist ivuxolimab in advanced cancers. The repertoire was sequenced with immunoSEQ multiplex PCR; TCRdb's copy has only in-frame clones and lacks some. The table has about 63,000 clones, around nine tenths seen once. This material consisted of CD4+ or CD8+ T cells sorted from blood, taken in a trial of the OX40 agonist ivuxolimab. All receptors come from an adult with an advanced solid tumor such as melanoma, head and neck, liver or kidney cancer.

V gene TRBV7-2 combines with J gene TRBJ1-5; D may be TRBD1 (5 bases). The CDR3 runs 16 residues. V lost 2 bases and J lost 4, with 15 bases in between. The germline CDR1 and CDR2 sequences are SGHTA and FQGNSA. DNA for the CDR3: TGTGCCAGCAGCTTACACCAGGGCCAAGTTAATCAGCCCCAGCATTTT. Its protein is CASSLHQGQVNQPQHF.

This chain uses TRBV7-3 with TRBJ2-3, with 7 bases aligning to TRBD1. This CDR3 region has 14 residues. Germline loops: CDR1 SGHTA, CDR2 FQGTGA. The junction had 7 bases not matched to a gene; V was cut back by 5 bases and J by 5 bases. The CDR3 protein is CASSRTNRGDTQYF. DNA of the CDR3: TGTGCCAGCAGCCGAACTAACAGGGGAGATACGCAGTATTTT.

The gene calls are TRBV21-1 and TRBJ2-1; TRBD2, the table's D call, lacks a check against the DNA. TRBV21-1 constitutes a pseudogene. The CDR3 length is 17 residues. For the CDR3, the DNA is TGTGCCAGCAGCAAAGCTACAGGGGGACTAGCGGACAATGAGCAGTTCTTC. It codes for CASSKATGGLADNEQFF.

The chain uses TRBV9 and TRBJ2-3, with 7 bases fitting TRBD2. The CDR3 consists of 16 residues. The germline CDR1 and CDR2 sequences are SGDLS and YYNGEE. Trimming took 3 bases from V and 3 from J; bases not matched to a gene: 10. As DNA, the CDR3 is TGTGCCAGCAGCGCTGCGACTAGCTGGTCGACAGATACGCAGTATTTT. Its protein is CASSAATSWSTDTQYF.

The chain couples TRBV9 to TRBJ1-2; D gene unclear. Germline loops: CDR1 SGDLS, CDR2 YYNGEE. This CDR3 has 14 residues. V was clipped by 0 bases and J by 3 bases, with 9 bases between them. The CDR3 reads CASSVADIYYGYTF. The CDR3 nucleotides are TGTGCCAGCAGCGTAGCTGACATATACTATGGCTACACCTTC.

The gene calls are TRBV7-3 and TRBJ2-1, with 10 positions matching TRBD1. J lost 9 bases, V lost 1 base, and 3 bases had no gene match. The CDR3 loop spans 14 amino acids. CDR1 is SGHTA, CDR2 FQGTGA, per germline. CDR3 sequence reads: CASSLRWDRGEQFF. CDR3 DNA: TGTGCCAGCAGCTTAAGGTGGGACAGGGGTGAGCAGTTCTTC.

The chain combines TRBV10-3 with TRBJ2-1, with TRBD2 identical over 7 bases. Unmatched junction bases numbered 12, after V lost 11 bases and J lost 5 bases. The CDR3 covers 14 residues. Germline CDR1 reads ENHRY; CDR2 reads SYGVKD. The CDR3: CASGGRASDNEQFF. CDR3 sequence (DNA): TGTGCCTCCGGAGGGAGGGCCAGCGACAATGAGCAGTTCTTC.

The chain joins TRBV30 to TRBJ1-2, with unresolved D. This CDR3 is built from 11 residues. The ends were cut back, 5 bases at V and 0 bases at J, with 4 bases in the middle. Germline V gene data show CDR1 as GTSNPN and CDR2 as SVGIG (reference sequence). CDR3 sequence: CAWSTNYGYTF. The CDR3 DNA follows: TGTGCCTGGTCTACTAACTATGGCTACACCTTC.

The chain couples TRBV9 to TRBJ1-5; 7 nucleotides match TRBD1. From germline, CDR1 is SGDLS and CDR2 YYNGEE. The trim removed 6 bases at V and 1 base at J, leaving 7 bases unmatched. This CDR3 is built from 15 residues. This CDR3 reads CASNPTGDSNQPQHF. The CDR3 DNA sequence: TGTGCCAGCAACCCTACAGGGGACAGCAATCAGCCCCAGCATTTT. The whole variable domain, remainder taken from reference TRBV9 and TRBJ1-5, is DSGVTQTPKHLITATGQRVTLRCSPRSGDLSVYWYQQSLDQGLQFLIQYYNGEERAKGNILERFSAQQFPDLHSELNLSSLELGDSALYFCASNPTGDSNQPQHFGDGTRLSIL.

V usage is TRBV7-2 and J usage is TRBJ2-1, with 10 bases fitting TRBD2. With V trimmed by 10 bases and J by 10 bases, 16 bases remained unmatched. This CDR3 has 15 residues. The germline V gene encodes CDR1 SGHTA and CDR2 FQGNSA. CDR3 loop: CATSIAGGRIFEQFF. The CDR3 DNA follows: TGTGCCACCTCAATAGCGGGAGGACGGATCTTCGAGCAGTTCTTC.

The genes are TRBV6-1 and TRBJ2-1, with 8 bases matching TRBD1. From germline, CDR1 is MNHNS and CDR2 SASEGT. The V and J ends lost 6 bases and 4 bases, in that order; junction bases with no gene match: 5. The CDR3 has 14 amino acids. In nucleotides, the CDR3 is TGTGCCAGCAGCCAGGGGGCGGGGTACAATGAGCAGTTCTTC. It is translated as CASSQGAGYNEQFF.

This rearrangement joins TRBV7-2 to TRBJ2-5; possible D gene TRBD1, 5 bases. The CDR3 covers 14 residues. The V and J ends lost 3 bases and 3 bases respectively, with 11 bases between them. Germline V gene lookup returns CDR1 SGHTA and CDR2 FQGNSA. CDR3 in DNA: TGTGCCAGCAGCTTCAATGGACAAAAAGAGACCCAGTACTTC. Translated, it gives CASSFNGQKETQYF.

The chain recombines TRBV7-2 with TRBJ2-3; D is uncertain. Germline lookup yields CDR1 SGHTA and CDR2 FQGNSA. The length of the CDR3 is 13 residues. The V end lost 4 bases, the J end lost 2 bases, and 7 bases lay between the germline ends. In DNA form, the CDR3 reads TGTGCCAGCAGCTCTCCGATCACAGATACGCAGTATTTT. Protein sequence: CASSSPITDTQYF.

V is TRBV14 and J is TRBJ1-2, with D possibly being TRBD1 (5 bases). Trimming left V 0 bases short and J 4 bases short, with 12 bases between. Germline CDR1 reads SGHDN; CDR2 reads FVKESK. The CDR3 loop spans 15 amino acids. In DNA form, the CDR3 reads TGTGCCAGCAGCCAAGATCGGGGCTCGGGCTATGGCTACACCTTC. It translates to CASSQDRGSGYGYTF.

CDR3 region: CASWAGVTYEQYF. CDR3 DNA sequence: TGTGCCAGCTGGGCGGGAGTTACCTACGAGCAGTACTTC. This sequence joins TRBV28 and TRBJ2-7, with TRBD2 identical over 7 bases. V was clipped by 8 bases and J by 2 bases; unmatched bases: 6. In germline, CDR1 is MDHEN, CDR2 SYDVKM. The CDR3 sequence is 13 residues long.

V is TRBV5-4 and J is TRBJ2-5, with 7 bases aligning to TRBD2. Germline V gives CDR1 SGHNT, CDR2 YYREEE (reference sequence). With 5 bases clipped from V and 0 bases from J, the junction kept 13 bases outside the gene matches. The CDR3 is 17 amino acids. The CDR3 DNA sequence: TGTGCCAGCAGTCCGTACCAAGCGGGACTATACCAAGAGACCCAGTACTTC. This translates into CASSPYQAGLYQETQYF.

The CDR3 nucleotides are TGTGCCAGCAGCGCAACCAGCGGGAGAGAGACCCAGTACTTC. Translating it yields CASSATSGRETQYF. The chain combines TRBV9 with TRBJ2-5; TRBD2 aligns across 8 bases. CDR3 length: 14 amino acids. Unmatched junction bases numbered 5, after V lost 3 bases and J lost 4 bases. Germline V gives CDR1 SGDLS, CDR2 YYNGEE.

This sequence joins TRBV6-4 and TRBJ2-3; the D is unclear. Germline CDR1 reads MRHNA; CDR2 reads SNTAGT. The CDR3 length is 12 residues. With 6 bases removed from V and 1 base from J, the gap between germline ends came to 5 bases. This chain's CDR3 is CASSDGTDTQYF. The CDR3 DNA reads as TGTGCCAGCAGCGACGGCACAGATACGCAGTATTTT.

The chain uses TRBV6-5 and TRBJ2-1; D gene unclear. Germline CDR1 reads MNHEY; CDR2 reads SVGAGI. The V end was cut by 5 bases, the J end by 7 bases, with 9 bases between. This CDR3 spans 12 amino acids. Here the CDR3 DNA reads TGTGCCAGCAGTCCCCCGAGTAATGAGCAGTTCTTC. Translation: CASSPPSNEQFF.

This sequence joins TRBV7-9 and TRBJ2-5; D is possibly TRBD1 (6 bases). The CDR3 extends over 14 amino acids. Per germline, CDR1 SEHNR and CDR2 FQNEAQ (reference sequence). Trimming removed 5 bases at V and 5 bases at J, with 15 bases between. The CDR3: CASSGRTVRETQYF. The CDR3 DNA is TGTGCCAGCAGCGGGCGGACAGTACGTGAGACCCAGTACTTC.

The chain recombines TRBV5-8 with TRBJ2-5; 7 bases fit TRBD1. The CDR3 covers 17 residues. V lost 4 bases, J lost 1 base, and 13 bases stayed unmatched. The germline CDR1 and CDR2 sequences are SGHTS and YDEGEE. CDR3 residues: CASSGWTGLILQETQYF. The CDR3 coding sequence is TGTGCCAGCAGCGGATGGACAGGCCTAATCCTCCAAGAGACCCAGTACTTC.

The gene calls are TRBV18 and TRBJ1-2, with 9 bases lining up with TRBD1. In germline, CDR1 is KGHSH, CDR2 LQKENI. This CDR3 spans 16 amino acids. V gave up 3 bases and J gave up 4 bases; unmatched junction bases: 9. The CDR3 is CASSPPGQGFFYGYTF. CDR3 DNA sequence: TGTGCCAGCTCACCCCCGGGACAGGGCTTCTTCTATGGCTACACCTTC.

The chain combines TRBV5-1 with TRBJ2-1; TRBD2 agrees at 7 bases. The CDR3 covers 15 residues. Trimming at V came to 4 bases and at J to 8 bases, leaving 12 bases not matched to a gene. Per germline, CDR1 SGHRS and CDR2 YFSETQ. CDR3 amino acids: CASSPASGVSDEQFF. For the CDR3, the DNA is TGCGCCAGCAGCCCAGCTAGCGGAGTCAGCGATGAGCAGTTCTTC.